The sequence of this TCR beta chain was determined in a study of beta chain features in type 1 diabetes. Study-level background: Investigators examined roughly 99,000,000 sorted cells across all samples.

Trimming shortened V by 8 bases and J by 7 bases, and 12 bases separated the two germline ends. Germline V CDR1 and CDR2: MDHEN, SYDVKM. CDR3 size: 11 residues. Once sorted, every population was more than 98% pure. As every portion of the isolated RNA was reverse transcribed, the sequencing read expressed TCRB transcripts. Clones were sequenced by immunoSEQ multiplex PCR, and TCRdb holds only the in-frame ones, with some missing. This table holds 300,000 to 400,000 clones, 13% found once. This clone came up a few times. Antigen: not known. Study-level points and caveats: In all four CD4+ subsets, TCRB CDR3 length was significantly, moderately reduced in type 1 diabetes. Within patients, naive, central memory and Treg TCRB repertoires seemed more similar than within healthy donors. A potential influence of HLA type upon TCRB rearrangement remained unresolved herein.

Sequenced sample: naive CD4+ T cells from blood. The rearrangement joins TRBV28 to TRBJ2-7; D remains ambiguous. The receptor comes from a woman aged 18-29 years with type 1 diabetes. CDR3: CASSPSREQYF. CDR3 DNA sequence: TGTGCCAGCTCCCCTAGTAGGGAGCAGTACTTC.